A selection of T cell receptor beta chains follows, all from one sample in a study of OX40 agonist ivuxolimab in advanced cancers. The protocol was immunoSEQ multiplex PCR, while the TCRdb copy is restricted to in-frame clones and leaves out a portion. The sample lists about 15,000 clones; 80% to 90% were seen once. The sequencing used CD4+ or CD8+ T cells sorted from blood, collected in a trial of the OX40 agonist ivuxolimab. These receptors were taken from an adult with an advanced solid tumor such as melanoma, head and neck, liver or kidney cancer. Both conserved end residues are part of each CDR3. A D gene is named only where the DNA matches it firmly. The size of a clone is reported for some rows only, either as once, few or many, or as a class for expanded clones.

V gene	clone size	J gene	D gene	CDR3 length	CDR3 protein	CDR3 DNA
TRBV11-2	.	TRBJ2-7	TRBD1	17	CASSLAFPTGGSYEQYF	TGTGCCAGCAGCTTAGCCTTTCCGACAGGGGGGTCCTACGAGCAGTACTTC
TRBV9	hyperexpanded	TRBJ2-7	.	15	CASSVGTASSYEQYF	TGTGCCAGCAGCGTAGGGACGGCTAGCTCCTACGAGCAGTACTTC
TRBV9	.	TRBJ2-7	.	16	CASSVSGTAFPYEQYF	TGTGCCAGCAGCGTTTCCGGGACGGCATTCCCTTACGAGCAGTACTTC
TRBV6-1	.	TRBJ2-1	TRBD1	15	CASSDAGGLFNEQFF	TGTGCCAGCAGTGATGCAGGGGGCTTGTTCAATGAGCAGTTCTTC
TRBV9	.	TRBJ1-2	.	13	CASSAYTDYGYTF	TGTGCCAGCAGCGCCTACACGGACTATGGCTACACCTTC
TRBV21-1	few	TRBJ2-6	.	18	CASSPQHVKSSGANVLTF	TGTGCCAGCAGCCCGCAACACGTAAAAAGCTCTGGGGCCAACGTCCTGACTTTC
TRBV15	.	TRBJ1-2	.	16	CATSGTYREPNYGYTF	TGTGCCACCAGCGGGACTTACCGAGAGCCAAACTATGGCTACACCTTC
TRBV7-6	once	TRBJ1-1	TRBD1	14	CASSSQGGYTEAFF	TGTGCCAGCAGCTCACAGGGGGGGTACACTGAAGCTTTCTTT
TRBV5-1	.	TRBJ1-2	TRBD1	14	CASRKDRGNYGYTF	TGCGCCAGCAGAAAAGACAGGGGGAACTATGGCTACACCTTC
TRBV7-9	few	TRBJ2-6	.	13	CAGEEDGANVLTF	TGTGCAGGTGAGGAGGATGGGGCCAACGTCCTGACTTTC
TRBV28	.	TRBJ1-2	.	12	CASSLGNYGYTF	TGTGCCAGCAGTTTAGGGAACTATGGCTACACCTTC
TRBV25-1	.	TRBJ2-2	.	15	CASSFLGRNTGELFF	TGTGCCAGCAGCTTCCTGGGGAGGAACACCGGGGAGCTGTTTTTT
TRBV19	.	TRBJ1-4	.	12	CASTAGTEKLFF	TGTGCCAGCACCGCCGGAACTGAAAAACTGTTTTTT
TRBV4-3	.	TRBJ2-2	TRBD1	15	CASSQWTGGTGELFF	TGCGCCAGCAGCCAGTGGACAGGCGGGACCGGGGAGCTGTTTTTT
TRBV28	.	TRBJ2-1	.	14	CASSSRLGGNEQFF	TGTGCCAGCAGTTCTCGGCTGGGGGGCAATGAGCAGTTCTTC
TRBV19	.	TRBJ2-1	.	13	CASSYGVHNEQFF	TGTGCCAGTAGTTACGGCGTCCACAATGAGCAGTTCTTC
TRBV11-2	.	TRBJ2-3	TRBD2	16	CASSLIFGGGRDTQYF	TGTGCCAGCAGCTTAATCTTCGGGGGGGGCCGGGATACGCAGTATTTT
TRBV10-2	.	TRBJ2-3	TRBD2	17	CASSAGTSGSGTDTQYF	TGCGCCAGCAGTGCCGGGACTAGCGGGAGTGGGACAGATACGCAGTATTTT
TRBV7-4	.	TRBJ1-4	.	14	CASSLGHANEKLFF	TGTGCCAGCAGCTTGGGACATGCTAATGAAAAACTGTTTTTT
TRBV13	.	TRBJ1-4	.	14	CASSFGQPNEKLFF	TGTGCCAGCAGCTTCGGACAGCCGAATGAAAAACTGTTTTTT
TRBV4-3	.	TRBJ2-7	.	15	CASSQDWGGAAEQYF	TGCGCCAGCAGCCAAGATTGGGGCGGGGCTGCCGAGCAGTACTTC
TRBV9	few	TRBJ1-1	TRBD1	15	CASSVGTGLNTEAFF	TGTGCCAGCAGCGTGGGGACAGGTTTGAACACTGAAGCTTTCTTT
TRBV7-2	.	TRBJ1-5	.	16	CASSSSGERSNQPQHF	TGTGCCAGCAGCTCCTCCGGGGAAAGAAGCAATCAGCCCCAGCATTTT
TRBV19	.	TRBJ2-6	.	19	CASSPPGTGAYSGANVLTF	TGTGCCAGTAGTCCTCCCGGGACCGGGGCATACTCTGGGGCCAACGTCCTGACTTTC
TRBV21-1	.	TRBJ2-2	.	17	CASSKVGLADAAGELFF	TGTGCCAGCAGCAAAGTGGGACTAGCGGATGCGGCCGGGGAGCTGTTTTTT
TRBV5-4	.	TRBJ2-7	TRBD2	15	CASSSPGGGEREQYF	TGTGCCAGCAGCTCCCCTGGCGGGGGGGAAAGGGAGCAGTACTTC
TRBV4-3	.	TRBJ2-1	.	15	CASSQVWTVYNEQFF	TGCGCCAGCAGCCAAGTTTGGACAGTCTACAATGAGCAGTTCTTC
TRBV5-1	.	TRBJ2-7	TRBD1	15	CASSYLQGDLGEQYF	TGCGCCAGCAGCTACTTACAGGGGGACCTGGGGGAGCAGTACTTC
TRBV7-6	few	TRBJ2-2	.	19	CASSYEPEAGKKDTGELFF	TGTGCCAGCAGCTACGAGCCGGAGGCGGGGAAAAAAGACACCGGGGAGCTGTTTTTT
TRBV7-6	few	TRBJ2-5	.	15	CASSLGNGQQETQYF	TGTGCCAGCAGCTTGGGGAACGGCCAGCAAGAGACCCAGTACTTC
TRBV7-9	few	TRBJ2-3	.	15	CASMRVGVRADTQYF	TGTGCCAGCATGAGGGTCGGAGTTCGTGCAGATACGCAGTATTTT
TRBV9	.	TRBJ2-7	.	13	CASSVEPMYEQYF	TGTGCCAGCAGCGTAGAACCGATGTACGAGCAGTACTTC
TRBV11-2	.	TRBJ1-2	.	13	CASSLAQIYGYTF	TGTGCCAGCAGCTTAGCACAGATATATGGCTACACCTTC
TRBV7-6	.	TRBJ2-1	.	14	CASSFDRPQDEQFF	TGTGCCAGCAGCTTTGACAGGCCCCAGGATGAGCAGTTCTTC
TRBV27	.	TRBJ1-2	.	13	CASSTGGLRGYTF	TGTGCCAGCAGCACGGGGGGGTTGCGCGGCTACACCTTC
TRBV29-1	.	TRBJ1-1	.	11	CSAQPNTEAFF	TGCAGCGCCCAGCCGAACACTGAAGCTTTCTTT
TRBV19	.	TRBJ2-1	TRBD2	16	CASSTGLAGGLNEQFF	TGTGCCAGTAGTACGGGACTAGCGGGAGGGCTCAATGAGCAGTTCTTC
TRBV7-9	.	TRBJ2-1	.	15	CASSLEGGPNNEQFF	TGTGCCAGCAGCTTAGAGGGGGGGCCTAACAATGAGCAGTTCTTC
TRBV7-6	.	TRBJ2-7	.	15	CASSPSGVGTYEQYF	TGTGCCAGCAGCCCTAGTGGGGTCGGCACCTACGAGCAGTACTTC
TRBV30	.	TRBJ1-2	.	10	CAWHNYGYTF	TGTGCCTGGCATAACTATGGCTACACCTTC
TRBV6-1	.	TRBJ2-1	TRBD2	13	CASSDTSVSEQFF	TGTGCCAGCAGTGACACTAGCGTAAGTGAGCAGTTCTTC
TRBV2	once	TRBJ1-4	.	18	CASTHPPGGAKANEKLFF	TGTGCCAGCACCCACCCTCCGGGGGGGGCGAAGGCTAATGAAAAACTGTTTTTT